This entry describes one T cell receptor (beta chain). These data are taken from a study of blood T cell repertoires in COVID-19. Clones were read by immunoSEQ multiplex PCR, and TCRdb kept only the in-frame ones, dropping some. This sample has hundreds of thousands of clones, with 88% found just once. The sequence derives from a woman between 45 and 65 years old with COVID-19, enrolled during active disease. Sequencing used peripheral blood.

The CDR3 region is CASSRLTGGTVSWQPQHF. The CDR3 DNA is TGTGCCAGCAGTAGGCTGACAGGGGGCACTGTCTCCTGGCAGCCCCAGCATTTT. The rearrangement joins TRBV2 to TRBJ1-5; 10 bases are shared with TRBD1. Germline CDR1 and CDR2: SNHLY and FYNNEI. This CDR3 comprises 18 residues. The V and J ends lost 5 bases and 7 bases, in that order; junction bases with no gene match: 17.